The source of this T cell receptor (beta chain) is a study of cytomegalovirus exposure and HLA in healthy donors. PCR primers comprised 60 Vbeta and 13 Jbeta primers. The table came from immunoSEQ multiplex PCR; TCRdb's copy has only in-frame clones and leaves some out. Here the sample spans over 100,000 clones, more than 8% being singletons. Only a few counts were recorded for this clone. The antigen is unknown. General study findings and limits: In an earlier analysis, in some 600 donors, most V segments appeared productive either ~87% or ~30% of the time.

In germline, CDR1 is PRHDT, CDR2 FYEKMQ (reference sequence). The V segment lost 4 bases and the J segment 2 bases; nucleotides outside the gene matches: 7. This CDR3 is 15 amino acids long. The chain employs TRBV13 and TRBJ2-7, with 8 bases matching TRBD1. Sequenced: PBMCs. This sequence originates from a man aged 40-49 years in good health and CMV-seronegative. CDR3 nucleotides: TGTGCCAGCAGCTACAGGGGGTTCACCCCCTACGAGCAGTACTTC. Translation gives CASSYRGFTPYEQYF.